This T cell receptor beta chain was captured by sequencing in a study of blood T cell repertoires in COVID-19. Study in general: Donors in the United States, Italy and Spain gave samples during acute or convalescent COVID-19.

The germline gives CDR1 SGHTA, CDR2 FQGTGA. The CDR3 covers 15 residues. After removal of 6 bases from V and 4 bases from J, the junction contained 4 bases not matched to a gene. This clone was seen only once. Original analysis: Reference gene primers were amplified, and this amplification served to estimate nucleated cell counts. Some clones are missing from TCRdb's copy, which holds only in-frame ones; the method was immunoSEQ multiplex PCR. The D gene and trimming were derived from the DNA, and the V and J assignments and clone size from that table. The sample yields 160,000 or so clones, about 81% seen once.

The receptor was derived from a human donor in a cohort sampled during active COVID-19. This chain links TRBV7-3 with TRBJ2-2; 11 bases are shared with TRBD2. Sample: peripheral blood. CDR3 residues: CASRRTSGRTGELFF. The CDR3 nucleotides are TGTGCCAGCAGGAGGACTAGCGGGCGCACCGGGGAGCTGTTTTTT.